This T cell receptor (beta chain) was sequenced during a study of molecular identifiers for immune sequencing clone quantification. Study details: Within a replicate experiment, RNA obtained from either approximately 20,000 or 100,000 naive CD8 cells was divided into five aliquots, and four of those aliquots were then sequenced.

Germline assignment: CDR1 LNHNV and CDR2 YYDKDF (reference sequence). V shed 1 base and J 6 bases; nucleotides not matched to a gene: 3. This CDR3 has 14 amino acids. Sorting recovered naive CD8 T cells on a CD8+CD4-CCR7+CD45RA+ profile. MiXCR, applied by TCRdb to the PCR reads, yields one record per CDR3 protein. The data hold some 650,000 distinct CDR3 sequences, with 15% to 20% observed a single time. This clonotype occurred a few times. Its antigen is unidentified. Regarding the study as a whole: Clone sizes that are highly expanded could be underestimated when identical TCR molecules share a barcode.

This rearrangement joins TRBV15 to TRBJ1-1; 9 bases are shared with TRBD1. Input material: naive CD8+ T cells from blood, with Jurkat cell RNA spiked in. The subset: FACS-sorted CD8+CD4-CCR7+CD45RA+ naive T cells. This sequence originates from a human donor in good health. Some libraries in this study had Jurkat cell RNA spiked in. The CDR3 region has the DNA TGTGCCACCAGCAGAGGGACAGGGGTCTCTGAAGCTTTCTTT. It yields the protein CATSRGTGVSEAFF.